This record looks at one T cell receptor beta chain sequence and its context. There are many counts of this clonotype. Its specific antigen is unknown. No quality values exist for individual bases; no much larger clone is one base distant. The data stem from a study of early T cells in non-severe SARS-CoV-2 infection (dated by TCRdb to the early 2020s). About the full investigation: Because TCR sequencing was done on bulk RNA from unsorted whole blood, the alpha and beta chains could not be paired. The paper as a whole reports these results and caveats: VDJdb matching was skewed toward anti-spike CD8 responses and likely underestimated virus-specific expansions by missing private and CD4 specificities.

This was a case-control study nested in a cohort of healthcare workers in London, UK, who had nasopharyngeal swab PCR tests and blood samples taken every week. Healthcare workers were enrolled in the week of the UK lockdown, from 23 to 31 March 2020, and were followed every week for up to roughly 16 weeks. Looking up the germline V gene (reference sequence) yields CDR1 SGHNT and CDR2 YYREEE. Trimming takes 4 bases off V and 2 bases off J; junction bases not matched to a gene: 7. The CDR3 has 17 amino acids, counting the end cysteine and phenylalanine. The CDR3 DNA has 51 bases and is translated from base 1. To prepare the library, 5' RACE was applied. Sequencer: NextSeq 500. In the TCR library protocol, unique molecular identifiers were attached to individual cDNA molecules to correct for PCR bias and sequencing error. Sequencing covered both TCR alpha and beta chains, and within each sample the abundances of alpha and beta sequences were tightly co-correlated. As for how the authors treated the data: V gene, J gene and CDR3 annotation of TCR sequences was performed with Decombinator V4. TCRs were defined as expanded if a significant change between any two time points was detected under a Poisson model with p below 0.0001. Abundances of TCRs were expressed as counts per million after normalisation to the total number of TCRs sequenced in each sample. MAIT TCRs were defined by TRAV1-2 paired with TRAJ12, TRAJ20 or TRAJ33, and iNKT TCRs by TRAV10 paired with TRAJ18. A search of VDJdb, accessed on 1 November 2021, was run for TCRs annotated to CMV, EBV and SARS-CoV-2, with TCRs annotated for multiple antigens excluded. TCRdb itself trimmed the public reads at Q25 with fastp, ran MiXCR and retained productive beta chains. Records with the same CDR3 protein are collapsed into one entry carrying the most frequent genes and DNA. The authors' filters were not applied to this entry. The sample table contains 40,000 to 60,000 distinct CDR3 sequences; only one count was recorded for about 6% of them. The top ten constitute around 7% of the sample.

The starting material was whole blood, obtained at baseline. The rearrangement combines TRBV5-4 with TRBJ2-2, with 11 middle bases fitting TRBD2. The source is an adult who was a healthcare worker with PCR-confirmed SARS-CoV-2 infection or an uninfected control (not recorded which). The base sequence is TGTGCCAGCAGCCGAAGCGGACTAGCGGGTAACACCGGGGAGCTGTTTTTT. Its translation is CASSRSGLAGNTGELFF.